This TCR beta chain was sequenced in a study of CD8 T cells in Susac syndrome. The germline V gene has CDR1 DFQATT and CDR2 SNEGSKA (reference sequence). The V end lost 4 bases, the J end lost 9 bases, and 13 bases lay between the germline ends. The CDR3 consists of 12 residues. Random hexamers primed reverse transcription of about 0.45 to 1 ug RNA. The immunoSEQ assay covered 54 Vbeta and 13 Jbeta segments for CDR3. TCRdb redid the calling of the immunoSEQ multiplex PCR reads with MiXCR, one entry per CDR3 protein. The top ten clones hold 0.065% to 0.1% of a sample with 140,000 to 150,000 distinct CDR3 sequences, roughly 95% of them seen once. Concerning this clonotype: Its antigen is currently unknown.

Controls comprised healthy donors matched for age and sex. Regarding the study as a whole: The relatively small number of individuals in the TCR sequencing and HLA analysis was acknowledged by the study.

The specimen was CD4+ T cells from PBMCs. This TCR derives from a human donor in good health. This rearrangement joins TRBV20-1 to TRBJ1-5; no reliable D call. CDR3 amino acids: CSATTPQAPQHF. As DNA, the CDR3 is TGCAGTGCTACCACACCTCAGGCGCCCCAGCATTTT.